Listed below are T cell receptor beta chains from one sample, sequenced in a study of T-cell memory formation after mild COVID-19. TCRdb re-derived calls from the 5' RACE reads in MiXCR, one entry per CDR3 protein. Counted here are almost 350,000 distinct CDR3 sequences, 20% to 25% occurring once; the ten biggest clones make up roughly a fifth. Sequencing was done on a sample of PBMCs or a T cell subset sorted from them (not recorded which). Receptors originate from a young man who had mild COVID-19 (a few samples of this study predate the infection). Cell type and time point are not known. Each CDR3 is given with its conserved first and last residue. The order of the fields is V gene, clone size, J gene, D gene, CDR3 protein. D genes are given only for firm matches. Some rows have no size entry. The others give once, few or many, or a class for an expanded clone.

V: TRBV28; size: .; J: TRBJ2-2; D: .; CDR3: CASSILSGELFF
V: TRBV5-1; size: few; J: TRBJ1-1; D: .; CDR3: CASSLPGVFTEAFF
V: TRBV20-1; size: .; J: TRBJ1-6; D: .; CDR3: CSARAGASISYNSPLHF
V: TRBV19; size: .; J: TRBJ1-2; D: .; CDR3: CASSISRNYGYTF
V: TRBV4-2; size: few; J: TRBJ1-3; D: .; CDR3: CASSQRRGNLGTIYF
V: TRBV4-1; size: few; J: TRBJ2-5; D: .; CDR3: CASSQDRYRVQETQYF
V: TRBV7-7; size: .; J: TRBJ2-5; D: TRBD2; CDR3: CASSLGGANTRETQYF
V: TRBV5-6; size: .; J: TRBJ2-2; D: .; CDR3: CASSFAVHAGVAGELFF
V: TRBV5-1; size: few; J: TRBJ2-5; D: .; CDR3: CASTARGTGETQYF
V: TRBV7-6; size: .; J: TRBJ1-1; D: .; CDR3: CASSLGDYMSTEAFF
V: TRBV5-5; size: few; J: TRBJ2-3; D: .; CDR3: CASSRETHTDTQYF
V: TRBV7-3; size: few; J: TRBJ2-1; D: TRBD2; CDR3: CASNTLAGGLDEQFF
V: TRBV25-1; size: few; J: TRBJ1-2; D: TRBD1; CDR3: CASSDRTGGDEGYTF
V: TRBV4-1; size: few; J: TRBJ2-3; D: TRBD1; CDR3: CASSQVGRDRGTDTQYF
V: TRBV4-3; size: .; J: TRBJ1-6; D: TRBD1; CDR3: CASSQDVVVGGTANF
V: TRBV20-1; size: .; J: TRBJ1-4; D: .; CDR3: CSARDPGGVQEKLFF
V: TRBV11-2; size: .; J: TRBJ1-5; D: .; CDR3: CASSLEPRTYSQHF
V: TRBV20-1; size: few; J: TRBJ2-5; D: .; CDR3: CSGGGLPGETQYF
V: TRBV4-1; size: .; J: TRBJ1-1; D: .; CDR3: CASSQEGSLWGTEAFF
V: TRBV4-3; size: few; J: TRBJ2-4; D: .; CDR3: CASSRDTLAKNIQYF
V: TRBV11-2; size: .; J: TRBJ1-2; D: .; CDR3: CASSLSGAQDYGYTF
V: TRBV7-2; size: .; J: TRBJ1-5; D: .; CDR3: CASSKDPNQPQHF
V: TRBV20-1; size: .; J: TRBJ1-1; D: .; CDR3: CSATGVNTEAFF
V: TRBV2; size: once; J: TRBJ1-1; D: TRBD1; CDR3: CASSSGQSTEAFF
V: TRBV4-3; size: few; J: TRBJ1-5; D: .; CDR3: CASSNKVGGQPQHF
V: TRBV2; size: .; J: TRBJ1-2; D: .; CDR3: CASSEGRVNGYTF
V: TRBV11-2; size: few; J: TRBJ2-5; D: .; CDR3: CASMTTGGETQYF
V: TRBV3-1; size: .; J: TRBJ1-2; D: .; CDR3: CASSLEARPQGYTF
V: TRBV6-5; size: many; J: TRBJ2-1; D: TRBD1; CDR3: CASRYRDSIHNEQFF
V: TRBV5-1; size: few; J: TRBJ1-2; D: .; CDR3: CASSLMTDVHGYTF
V: TRBV20-1; size: few; J: TRBJ2-5; D: .; CDR3: CSAAWTSQETQYF
V: TRBV12-3/TRBV12-4; size: .; J: TRBJ2-1; D: TRBD2; CDR3: CASSRSGSNNEQFF
V: TRBV6-5; size: few; J: TRBJ1-6; D: .; CDR3: CASSYWDSPLHF
V: TRBV20-1; size: .; J: TRBJ2-1; D: TRBD2; CDR3: CSAITSDYEQFF
V: TRBV5-4; size: many; J: TRBJ2-2; D: .; CDR3: CASSLPGNTGELFF
V: TRBV3-1; size: .; J: TRBJ1-1; D: .; CDR3: CASSPGPRTEAFF
V: TRBV9; size: .; J: TRBJ1-5; D: .; CDR3: CASSRTASDQPQHF
V: TRBV4-2; size: few; J: TRBJ1-1; D: TRBD1; CDR3: CASRPSDRGNTEAFF
V: TRBV6-6; size: once; J: TRBJ2-1; D: .; CDR3: CASSLGGAPRYEQFF
V: TRBV10-3; size: few; J: TRBJ2-5; D: TRBD2; CDR3: CAISPGLAGQETQYF